This T cell receptor (beta chain) was identified during a study of regulatory T cells in long-lasting Graves disease listed by TCRdb under 2021. As for the study more broadly: Newly diagnosed Graves' disease patients had taken antithyroid drugs for less than 3 months. A total of roughly 35 samples underwent TCR sequencing: around 13 from persistent and roughly 20 from newly diagnosed Graves' disease patients. The study was conducted in China and was registered as a clinical trial. This study used TCR sequencing and RNA sequencing of peripheral blood to compare persistent Graves' disease patients against newly diagnosed Graves' disease patients.

General conclusions and limits of the study: Compared with newly diagnosed patients, patients with persistent Graves' disease had lower TCR Shannon entropy and fewer highly expanded clones, which suggests clonal expansion. The authors acknowledged the small sample size as a limitation that may reduce accuracy. Persistent patients shared more public clonotypes among themselves (around 3,000) than newly diagnosed patients did (roughly 920). Sequencing and analysis were restricted to the TCR beta chain. Because the primary lesion, thyroid tissue, could not be accessed, the study looked at peripheral blood alone.

The time point label corresponds to: newly diagnosed GD, antithyroid drugs for less than 3 months. For both TCR sequencing and RNA sequencing, RNA was extracted from PBMCs in TRIzol. Graves' disease was diagnosed according to American Thyroid Association guidelines. Recruitment of patients was carried out at an endocrinology department in Xi'an, China. Each patient gave roughly 10 milliliters of peripheral blood, collected in an EDTA anticoagulant tube. PBMCs were isolated by Ficoll Paque Plus density gradient separation without further T cell sorting. An Agilent 2100 Bioanalyzer and agarose gel were used to check RNA quality, while a NanoDrop 2000 measured RNA concentration. In this sample, this clonotype turned up many times. The antigen this receptor binds is unknown. Base qualities are not provided; no much larger clone lies one nucleotide away. The library was generated by multiplex PCR. TCRdb records Illumina HiSeq 4000 as the sequencer. CDR3 regions were amplified by Arm-PCR with iRepertoire HTBI primers to construct TCR beta libraries. Before sequencing, the PCR products went through gel purification. In the authors' own workflow: A total of roughly 65 TRBV and 14 TRBJ segments were identified across samples and were used for gene usage analysis of CDR3 amino acid clonotypes. COPE and FqMerger were used to merge filtered high-quality paired reads into contigs. BLAST was used to align contigs to IMGT TRBV, TRBD and TRBJ reference genes, and CDR3 was defined according to IMGT. Clonotypes above 0.1% frequency were classified as highly expanded clones. Repertoire diversity was measured by Shannon entropy, and V-J evenness by the Gini coefficient. Clonotypes shared by more than one individual were considered public. TCRdb trimmed the raw reads at Q25, called clones with MiXCR and kept productive beta chains. Every CDR3 protein is listed once, alongside the most common genes and DNA of its rows. TCRdb, rather than the study authors, made the V and J calls. The sample profile shows more than 300,000 distinct CDR3 sequences; 15% to 20% of them were found once. The ten largest clones capture 20% to 25% of the sample.

These data also featured in a second study, about T cells in Graves' hyperthyroidism and ophthalmopathy. As the second publication notes: Graves' hyperthyroidism was defined as stable when no progression to ophthalmopathy occurred over 18 months of follow-up. Hyperthyroidism patients were aged 18 to 65 years and newly diagnosed, with disease duration of less than 2 months. Any patient with an uncontrolled infection, another autoimmune disease, pregnancy or lactation was excluded. Diagnoses were based on clinical symptoms, serum thyroxine and TRAb, thyroid ultrasound and orbital computed tomography. A first-round RT-PCR of the TCR CDR3 used the HTBI primer set with the Qiagen OneStep RT-PCR kit. Blood samples also contained most of the expanded thyroid clonotypes (frequency above 0.001), which suggests that blood repertoires may reflect thyroid immune responses. A 13 V-J signature model separated ophthalmopathy from stable hyperthyroidism, with just over 85% sensitivity and 81% to 83% specificity in cross-validation and 80%/75% in testing. In validation, progression to ophthalmopathy was predicted by the model with around 70% sensitivity and 72.22% specificity, a median of 6.5 months before onset. To identify TCR V-J signatures that set the groups apart, the researchers used a discovery cohort of 95 to 100 patients, made up of 40 to 45 with Graves' ophthalmopathy and about 60 with stable Graves' hyperthyroidism. Whether ophthalmopathy could be predicted prospectively was tested in an independent validation cohort made up of some 20 hyperthyroidism patients plus 17 patients who later progressed to ophthalmopathy. The 80 to 100 discovery patients were randomly divided into training and test sets at a 7:3 ratio. In addition, the study compared T-cell repertoires in thyroid tissue and in blood from about six Graves' hyperthyroidism patients. Following sampling, methimazole starting at 30 mg daily was given to hyperthyroidism patients, and high-dose intravenous methylprednisolone was given to ophthalmopathy patients. A second multiplex PCR round built the libraries, followed by size selection and purification. Libraries were sequenced paired-end with 100 bp reads on an Illumina HiSeq2000. SOAPnuke was used to process the raw data, with reads discarded if the reads contained adapters or uncalled bases, had a mean Phred below 15, or lacked an exact constant-primer or identifier match. COPE v1.2.5 was used to merge the high-quality paired reads, and each unique nucleotide sequence was defined as a clonotype. MiTCR v1.1 was used to align clonotypes to the IMGT TRBV, TRBD and TRBJ reference segments. Analysis was restricted to V-J combinations with a frequency above 0.0001, which covered approximately 99% of repertoires. The TCS score was defined as the ratio of F50 (clonal expansion) to E x V (chaos), calculated using BLOSUM62-based TCRdist between CDR3 peptides within each V-J. Welch's t-statistics and random forest reduced 514 V-J features to 13, which were used in a naive Bayes classifier (R e1071). Sample size was not statistically predetermined, and blinding of investigators to group allocation was not performed. According to the paper, TCR Vbeta CDR3 sequencing was carried out on more than 120 peripheral blood samples, which came from fewer than 50 ophthalmopathy, 80 or so hyperthyroidism and some 17 progressor patients.

This TCR came from a woman between 18 and 29 years old with Graves disease. Donor details come from another sample of the same person, matched by shared clones. The sample in question was peripheral blood mononuclear cells (PBMCs), obtained at new diagnosis, from a patient treated with antithyroid drugs.

The CDR3 has the sequence CSVEDRWTGGKDTQYF. The nucleotides read TGCAGCGTTGAAGATAGGTGGACAGGGGGGAAAGATACGCAGTATTTT. The sequence links TRBV29-1 to TRBJ2-3, and 10 junction bases match TRBD1. The CDR3 runs 16 residues from the cysteine to the phenylalanine. Of the read, only the CDR3 DNA is kept; its 48 bases are in frame from base 1. CDR1 SQVTM and CDR2 ANQGSEA were looked up in the germline V gene. V ends up 0 bases short and J 5 bases short, with an unmatched junction base count of 8.